This T cell receptor (beta chain) came from a study of early T cells in non-severe SARS-CoV-2 infection. From the 5' RACE reads, TCRdb called clonotypes with MiXCR, one entry per CDR3 protein. The sample has 90,000 to 120,000 distinct CDR3 sequences, 9.5% to 13% seen once. The CDR3 loop spans 14 amino acids. The V and J ends lost 5 bases and 5 bases respectively, with 15 bases between them. The germline CDR1 and CDR2 sequences are MDHEN and SYDVKM. This TCR came from an adult who was a healthcare worker with PCR-confirmed SARS-CoV-2 infection or an uninfected control (not recorded which). Source material: whole blood. The chain carries TRBV28 and TRBJ1-1, with D possibly being TRBD1 (6 bases). This chain's CDR3 is CASSPPERGTEAFF. CDR3 nucleotide sequence: TGTGCCAGCAGTCCACCGGAGAGGGGGACTGAAGCTTTCTTT.